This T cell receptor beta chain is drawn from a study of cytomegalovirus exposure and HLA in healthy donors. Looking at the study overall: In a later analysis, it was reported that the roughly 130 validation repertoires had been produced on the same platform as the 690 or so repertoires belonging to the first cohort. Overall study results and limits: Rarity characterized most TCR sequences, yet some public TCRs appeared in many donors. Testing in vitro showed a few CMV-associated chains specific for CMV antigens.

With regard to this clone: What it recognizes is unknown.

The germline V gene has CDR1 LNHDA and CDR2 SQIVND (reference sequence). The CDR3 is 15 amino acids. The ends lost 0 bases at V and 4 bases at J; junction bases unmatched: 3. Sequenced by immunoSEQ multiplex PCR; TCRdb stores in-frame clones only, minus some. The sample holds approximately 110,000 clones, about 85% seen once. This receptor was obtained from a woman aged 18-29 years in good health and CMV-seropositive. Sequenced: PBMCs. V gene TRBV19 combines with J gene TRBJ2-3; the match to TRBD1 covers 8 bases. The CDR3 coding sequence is TGTGCCAGTAGTATAGAGGACAGGGAGGCAGATACGCAGTATTTT. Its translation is CASSIEDREADTQYF.